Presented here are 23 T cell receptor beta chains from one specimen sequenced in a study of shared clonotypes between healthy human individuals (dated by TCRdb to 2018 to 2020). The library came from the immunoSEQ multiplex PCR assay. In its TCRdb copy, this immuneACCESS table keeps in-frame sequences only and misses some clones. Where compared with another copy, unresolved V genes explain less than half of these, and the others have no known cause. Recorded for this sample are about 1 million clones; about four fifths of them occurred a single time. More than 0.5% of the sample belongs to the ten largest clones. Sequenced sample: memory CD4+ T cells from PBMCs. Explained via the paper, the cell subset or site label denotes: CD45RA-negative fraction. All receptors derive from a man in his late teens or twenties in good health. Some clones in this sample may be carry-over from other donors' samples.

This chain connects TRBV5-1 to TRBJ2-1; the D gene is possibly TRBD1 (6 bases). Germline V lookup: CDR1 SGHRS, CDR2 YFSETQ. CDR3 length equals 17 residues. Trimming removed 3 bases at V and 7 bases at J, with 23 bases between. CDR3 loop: CASSSLPPGVIANEQFF. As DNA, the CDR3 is TGCGCCAGCAGCTCTCTCCCCCCAGGGGTAATAGCTAATGAGCAGTTCTTC. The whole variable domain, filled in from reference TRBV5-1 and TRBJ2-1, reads KAGVTQTPRYLIKTRGQQVTLSCSPISGHRSVSWYQQTPGQGLQFLFEYFSETQRNKGNFPGRFSGRQFSNSRSEMNVSTLELGDSALYLCASSSLPPGVIANEQFFGPGTRLTVL.

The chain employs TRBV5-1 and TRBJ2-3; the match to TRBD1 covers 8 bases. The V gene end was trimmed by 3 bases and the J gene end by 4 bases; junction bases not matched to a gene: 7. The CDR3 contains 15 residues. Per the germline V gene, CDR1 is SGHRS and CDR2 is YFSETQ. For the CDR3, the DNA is TGCGCCAGCAGCTCCGGGGCAGGGGGCCCAGATACGCAGTATTTT. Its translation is CASSSGAGGPDTQYF.

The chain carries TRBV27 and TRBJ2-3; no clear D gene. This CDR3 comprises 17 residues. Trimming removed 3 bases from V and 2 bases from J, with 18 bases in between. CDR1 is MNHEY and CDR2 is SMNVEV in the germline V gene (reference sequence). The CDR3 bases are TGTGCCAGCAGTTTCGAATATTCCCAAATCAACACAGATACGCAGTATTTT. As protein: CASSFEYSQINTDTQYF.

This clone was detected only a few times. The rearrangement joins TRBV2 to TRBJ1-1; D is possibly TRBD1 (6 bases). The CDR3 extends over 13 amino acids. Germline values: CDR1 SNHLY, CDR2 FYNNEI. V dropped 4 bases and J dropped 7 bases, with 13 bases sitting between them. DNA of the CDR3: TGTGCCAGCAGTGCACAGGGTTTTGGTGAAGCTTTCTTT. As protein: CASSAQGFGEAFF. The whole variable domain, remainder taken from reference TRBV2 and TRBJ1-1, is EPEVTQTPSHQVTQMGQEVILRCVPISNHLYFYWYRQILGQKVEFLVSFYNNEISEKSEIFDDQFSVERPDGSNFTLKIRSTKLEDSAMYFCASSAQGFGEAFFGQGTRLTVV.

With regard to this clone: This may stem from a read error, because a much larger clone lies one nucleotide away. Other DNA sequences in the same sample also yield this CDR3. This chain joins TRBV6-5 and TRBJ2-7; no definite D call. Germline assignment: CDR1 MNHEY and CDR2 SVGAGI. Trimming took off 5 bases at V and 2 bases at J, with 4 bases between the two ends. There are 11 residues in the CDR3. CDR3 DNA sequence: TGTGCCAGCAGTGACACCTACGAGCAGTACTTC. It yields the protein CASSDTYEQYF.

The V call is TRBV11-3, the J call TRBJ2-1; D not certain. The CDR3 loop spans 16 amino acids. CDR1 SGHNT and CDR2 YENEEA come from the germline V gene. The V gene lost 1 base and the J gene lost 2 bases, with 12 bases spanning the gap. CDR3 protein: CASSLGIGLTYNEQFF. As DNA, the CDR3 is TGTGCCAGCAGCTTAGGCATCGGGTTAACCTACAATGAGCAGTTCTTC.

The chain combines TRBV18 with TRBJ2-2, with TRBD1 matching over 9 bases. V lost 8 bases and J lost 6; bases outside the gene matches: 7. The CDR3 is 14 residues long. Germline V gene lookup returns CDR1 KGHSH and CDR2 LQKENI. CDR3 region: CASAGQGRAGELFF. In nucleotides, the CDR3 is TGTGCCAGCGCGGGACAGGGCCGTGCCGGGGAGCTGTTTTTT.

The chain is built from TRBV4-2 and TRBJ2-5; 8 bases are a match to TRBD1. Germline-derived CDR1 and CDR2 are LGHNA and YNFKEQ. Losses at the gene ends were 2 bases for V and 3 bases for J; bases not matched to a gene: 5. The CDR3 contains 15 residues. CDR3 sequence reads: CASSQSGQDEETQYF. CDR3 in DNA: TGTGCCAGCAGCCAATCGGGACAGGACGAAGAGACCCAGTACTTC.

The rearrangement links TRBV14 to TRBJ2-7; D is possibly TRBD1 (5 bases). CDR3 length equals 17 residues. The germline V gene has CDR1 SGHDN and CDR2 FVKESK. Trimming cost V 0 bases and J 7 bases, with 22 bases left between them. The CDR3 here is CASSQDFSRQSRLEQYF. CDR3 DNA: TGTGCCAGCAGCCAAGATTTTTCGAGACAGAGCAGATTAGAGCAGTACTTC.

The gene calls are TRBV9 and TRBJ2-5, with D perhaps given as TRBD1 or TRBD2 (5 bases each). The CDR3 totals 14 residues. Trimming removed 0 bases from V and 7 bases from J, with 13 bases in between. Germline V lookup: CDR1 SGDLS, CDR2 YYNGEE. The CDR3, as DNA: TGTGCCAGCAGCGTAGCGGCGTCGAGGGGGACCCAGTACTTC. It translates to CASSVAASRGTQYF. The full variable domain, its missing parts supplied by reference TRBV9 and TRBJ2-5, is DSGVTQTPKHLITATGQRVTLRCSPRSGDLSVYWYQQSLDQGLQFLIQYYNGEERAKGNILERFSAQQFPDLHSELNLSSLELGDSALYFCASSVAASRGTQYFGPGTRLLVL.

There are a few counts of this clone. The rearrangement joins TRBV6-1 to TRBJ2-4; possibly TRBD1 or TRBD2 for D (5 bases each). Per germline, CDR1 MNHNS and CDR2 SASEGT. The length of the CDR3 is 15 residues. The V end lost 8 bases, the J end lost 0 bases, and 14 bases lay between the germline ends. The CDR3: CASDVGVIAKNIQYF. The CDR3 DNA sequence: TGTGCCAGCGACGTGGGGGTTATAGCCAAAAACATTCAGTACTTC.

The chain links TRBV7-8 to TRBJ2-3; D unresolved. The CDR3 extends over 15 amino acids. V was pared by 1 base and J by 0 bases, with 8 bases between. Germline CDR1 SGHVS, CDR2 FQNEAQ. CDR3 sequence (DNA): TGTGCCAGCAGCTTAGGAAGGGCTAGCACAGATACGCAGTATTTT. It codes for CASSLGRASTDTQYF.

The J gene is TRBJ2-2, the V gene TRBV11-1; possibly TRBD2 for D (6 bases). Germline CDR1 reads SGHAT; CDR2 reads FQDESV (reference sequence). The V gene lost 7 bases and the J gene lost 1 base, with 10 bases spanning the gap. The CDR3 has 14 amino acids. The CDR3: CASKGLLNTGELFF. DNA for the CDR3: TGTGCCAGCAAGGGACTCCTGAACACCGGGGAGCTGTTTTTT.

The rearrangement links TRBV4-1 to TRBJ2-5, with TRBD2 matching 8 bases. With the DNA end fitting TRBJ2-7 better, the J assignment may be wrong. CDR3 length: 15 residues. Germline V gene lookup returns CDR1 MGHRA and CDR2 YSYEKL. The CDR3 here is CASSQDLAGSYEQYF. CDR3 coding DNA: TGCGCCAGCAGCCAAGATCTAGCGGGCAGCTACGAGCAGTACTTC.

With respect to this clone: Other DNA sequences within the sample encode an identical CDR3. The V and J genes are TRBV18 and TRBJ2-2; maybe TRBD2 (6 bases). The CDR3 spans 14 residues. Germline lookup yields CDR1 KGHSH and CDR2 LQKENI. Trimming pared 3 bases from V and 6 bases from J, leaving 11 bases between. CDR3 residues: CASSPGLASGELFF. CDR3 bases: TGTGCCAGCTCACCGGGCCTAGCGTCCGGGGAGCTGTTTTTT. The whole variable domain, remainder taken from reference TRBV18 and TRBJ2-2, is NAGVMQNPRHLVRRRGQEARLRCSPMKGHSHVYWYRQLPEEGLKFMVYLQKENIIDESGMPKERFSAEFPKEGPSILRIQQVVRGDSAAYFCASSPGLASGELFFGEGSRLTVL.

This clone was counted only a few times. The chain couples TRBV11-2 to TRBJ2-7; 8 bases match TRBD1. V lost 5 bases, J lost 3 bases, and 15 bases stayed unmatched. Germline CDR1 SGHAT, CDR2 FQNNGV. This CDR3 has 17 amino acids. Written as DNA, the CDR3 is TGTGCCAGCAGCCCGGAAACAGGACAGGGTCAATTCTACGAGCAGTACTTC. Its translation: CASSPETGQGQFYEQYF. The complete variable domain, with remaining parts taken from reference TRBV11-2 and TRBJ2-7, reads EAGVAQSPRYKIIEKRQSVAFWCNPISGHATLYWYQQILGQGPKLLIQFQNNGVVDDSQLPKDRFSAERLKGVDSTLKIQPAKLEDSAVYLCASSPETGQGQFYEQYFGPGTRLTVT.

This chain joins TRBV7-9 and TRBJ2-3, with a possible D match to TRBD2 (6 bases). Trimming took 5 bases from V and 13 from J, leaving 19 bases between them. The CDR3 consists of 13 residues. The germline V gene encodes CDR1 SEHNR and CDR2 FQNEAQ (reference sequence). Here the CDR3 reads CASSPEGFGGEYF. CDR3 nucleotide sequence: TGTGCCAGCAGCCCGGAGGGGTTTGGCGGGGAGTATTTT. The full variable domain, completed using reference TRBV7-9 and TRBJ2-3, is DTGVSQNPRHKITKRGQNVTFRCDPISEHNRLYWYRQTLGQGPEFLTYFQNEAQLEKSRLLSDRFSAERPKGSFSTLEIQRTEQGDSAMYLCASSPEGFGGEYFGPGTRLTVL.

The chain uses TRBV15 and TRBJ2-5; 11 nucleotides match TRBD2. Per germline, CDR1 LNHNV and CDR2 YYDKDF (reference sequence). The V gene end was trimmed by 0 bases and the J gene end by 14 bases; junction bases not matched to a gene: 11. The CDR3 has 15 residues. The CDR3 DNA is TGTGCCACCAGCAGAGATCGAGGGCTAGCGGGGGGTCGATACTTC. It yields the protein CATSRDRGLAGGRYF.

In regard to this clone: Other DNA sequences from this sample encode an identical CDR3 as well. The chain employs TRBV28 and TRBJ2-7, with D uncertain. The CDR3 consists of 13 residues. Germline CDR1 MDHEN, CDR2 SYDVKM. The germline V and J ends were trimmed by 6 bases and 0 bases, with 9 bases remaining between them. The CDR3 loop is CASRHPSSYEQYF. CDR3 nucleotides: TGTGCCAGCAGACACCCTAGCTCCTACGAGCAGTACTTC.

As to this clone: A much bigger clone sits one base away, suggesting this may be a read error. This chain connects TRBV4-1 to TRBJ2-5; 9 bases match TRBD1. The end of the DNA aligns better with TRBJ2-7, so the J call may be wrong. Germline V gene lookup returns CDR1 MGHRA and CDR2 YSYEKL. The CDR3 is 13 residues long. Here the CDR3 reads CASSQRQGDEQYF. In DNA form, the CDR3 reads TGCGCCAGCAGCCAAAGACAGGGGGACGAGCAGTACTTC.

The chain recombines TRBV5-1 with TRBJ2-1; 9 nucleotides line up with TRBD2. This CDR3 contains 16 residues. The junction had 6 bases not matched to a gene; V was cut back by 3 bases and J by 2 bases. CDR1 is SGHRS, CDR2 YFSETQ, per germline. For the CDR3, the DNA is TGCGCCAGCAGCTACATGACTAGCGGAACCTACAATGAGCAGTTCTTC. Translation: CASSYMTSGTYNEQFF.

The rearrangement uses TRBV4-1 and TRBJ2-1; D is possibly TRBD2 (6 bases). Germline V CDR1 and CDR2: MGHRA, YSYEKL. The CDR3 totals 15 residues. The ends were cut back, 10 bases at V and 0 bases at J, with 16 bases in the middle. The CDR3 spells CATSTGSASYNEQFF. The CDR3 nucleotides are TGCGCCACCTCAACCGGGAGTGCCTCCTACAATGAGCAGTTCTTC.

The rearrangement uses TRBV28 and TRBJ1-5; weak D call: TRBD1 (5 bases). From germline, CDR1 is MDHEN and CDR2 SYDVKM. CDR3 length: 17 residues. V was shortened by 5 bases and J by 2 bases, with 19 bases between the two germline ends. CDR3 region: CASSTWTSGFGNQPQHF. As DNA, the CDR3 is TGTGCCAGCAGTACCTGGACCTCAGGGTTCGGCAATCAGCCCCAGCATTTT.